The 7 T cell receptor beta chains in this list originate from one sample, sequenced in a study of blood T cell repertoires in COVID-19. The repertoire was sequenced with immunoSEQ multiplex PCR; TCRdb's copy has only in-frame clones and lacks some. The profile shows about 93,000 clones, around four fifths of them singletons. The specimen was peripheral blood. The receptors derive from a human donor in a cohort sampled during active COVID-19.

This clone turned up a few times. The chain is built from TRBV19 and TRBJ1-3; tentatively, D is TRBD1 (5 bases). Germline lookup yields CDR1 LNHDA and CDR2 SQIVND (reference sequence). The V end was cut by 6 bases, the J end by 0 bases, with 12 bases between. This CDR3 is built from 15 residues. CDR3 sequence (DNA): TGTGCCAGTAGGCTCCAGGGAAACTCTGGAAACACCATATATTTT. This gives the protein CASRLQGNSGNTIYF.

J is TRBJ2-2 and V is TRBV5-1; TRBD1 aligns across 7 bases. Trimming at V came to 3 bases and at J to 6 bases, leaving 11 bases not matched to a gene. Germline-derived CDR1 and CDR2 are SGHRS and YFSETQ. This CDR3 region has 16 residues. CDR3 loop: CASSSGGGTPPGELFF. CDR3 bases: TGCGCCAGCAGCTCAGGGGGTGGGACCCCGCCCGGGGAGCTGTTTTTT.

The V and J genes are TRBV6-5 and TRBJ1-6; 7 nucleotides agree with TRBD1. In germline, CDR1 is MNHEY, CDR2 SVGAGI. Trimming removed 7 bases from V and 7 bases from J; junction bases left unmatched: 10. The CDR3 length is 15 residues. CDR3 DNA: TGTGCCAGCACCCGAACCCGACAGGGAAATTCACCCCTCCACTTT. Its translation: CASTRTRQGNSPLHF.

The chain combines TRBV24-1 with TRBJ2-3; D call uncertain. CDR3 length equals 15 residues. Per the germline V gene, CDR1 is KGHDR and CDR2 is SFDVKD. V dropped 1 base and J dropped 1 base, with 8 bases sitting between them. The CDR3 spells CATSDFRQGTDTQYF. CDR3 coding DNA: TGTGCCACCAGTGATTTTCGGCAGGGCACAGATACGCAGTATTTT.

The chain recombines TRBV19 with TRBJ2-7, with a weak D call TRBD2 (5 bases). CDR3 length equals 14 residues. Germline-derived CDR1 and CDR2 are LNHDA and SQIVND (reference sequence). The ends were cut back, 9 bases at V and 1 base at J, with 16 bases in the middle. As DNA, the CDR3 is TGTGCCAGCTCGGCTGCGGGCCGTTCCTACGAGCAGTACTTC. Encoded protein: CASSAAGRSYEQYF.

The rearrangement links TRBV7-2 to TRBJ2-7; TRBD2 agrees at 11 bases. The CDR3 contains 19 residues. The trim removed 5 bases at V and 1 base at J, leaving 16 bases unmatched. Looked up from germline, CDR1 is SGHTA and CDR2 is FQGNSA. The CDR3 DNA reads as TGTGCCAGCAGCGTAACCGGGACTAGCGGAACAGGGAGGTCCTACGAGCAGTACTTC. Translation: CASSVTGTSGTGRSYEQYF.

The J gene is TRBJ2-2, the V gene TRBV6-1; 8 bases match TRBD2. Unmatched junction bases numbered 6, after V lost 2 bases and J lost 1 base. Germline V gives CDR1 MNHNS, CDR2 SASEGT. The CDR3 loop spans 17 amino acids. CDR3 residues: CASSEKRLARNTGELFF. In DNA form, the CDR3 reads TGTGCCAGCAGTGAAAAAAGACTAGCGAGGAACACCGGGGAGCTGTTTTTT.